The 5 T cell receptor beta chains reported below all come from one sample, sequenced in a study of blood T cell repertoires in COVID-19. Assay: immunoSEQ multiplex PCR; the TCRdb copy retains only in-frame clones and omits some. The table shows 390,000 or so clones, with 80% to 90% occurring only once. Sequencing used peripheral blood. Receptor source: a woman between 25 and 40 years old with COVID-19, enrolled during active disease.

The chain has TRBV5-1 and TRBJ2-7; 11 positions match TRBD1. The trim removed 0 bases at V and 2 bases at J, leaving 1 base unmatched. The CDR3 sequence is 15 residues long. CDR1 and CDR2 from the germline V gene are SGHRS and YFSETQ. The CDR3: CASSLGTGGTYEQYF. CDR3 sequence (DNA): TGCGCCAGCAGCTTGGGGACAGGGGGCACCTACGAGCAGTACTTC.

The chain uses TRBV5-1 and TRBJ1-6; TRBD1 aligns across 7 bases. The CDR3 extends over 14 amino acids. Germline trimming cut 4 bases from V and 10 bases from J; bases unmatched to any gene: 8. Germline V gives CDR1 SGHRS, CDR2 YFSETQ. DNA of the CDR3: TGCGCCAGCAGCCTCGGACAGGAGGGGTCACCCCTCCACTTT. Protein sequence: CASSLGQEGSPLHF.

V is TRBV15 and J is TRBJ2-2; 10 bases agree with TRBD2. Trimming at V came to 6 bases and at J to 0 bases, leaving 7 bases not matched to a gene. The V gene's germline CDR1 is LNHNV and CDR2 YYDKDF (reference sequence). This CDR3 spans 17 amino acids. The CDR3 DNA reads TGTGCCACCAGGGGGCCAGGACTAGCGGCGAACACCGGGGAGCTGTTTTTT. It yields the protein CATRGPGLAANTGELFF. The full variable domain, in which reference TRBV15 and TRBJ2-2 provide the parts outside the CDR3, is DAMVIQNPRYQVTQFGKPVTLSCSQTLNHNVMYWYQQKSSQAPKLLFHYYDKDFNNEADTPDNFQSRRPNTSFCFLDIRSPGLGDTAMYLCATRGPGLAANTGELFFGEGSRLTVL.

This clone was detected only once. The CDR3 protein is CASSPVKQGNEQFF. CDR3 DNA sequence: TGTGCCAGCAGCCCGGTTAAACAGGGGAATGAGCAGTTCTTC. The chain combines TRBV6-6 with TRBJ2-1, with 7 bases lining up with TRBD1. Per the germline V gene, CDR1 is MNHNY and CDR2 is SVGAGI (reference sequence). This CDR3 has 14 residues. With V trimmed by 6 bases and J by 7 bases, 9 bases remained unmatched.

This clone showed up just once. This chain joins TRBV18 and TRBJ2-3, with D uncertain. Germline assignment: CDR1 KGHSH and CDR2 LQKENI. V was cut by 3 bases and J by 5 bases, with 9 bases left in between. The CDR3 length is 13 residues. The CDR3 here is CASSPVTEDTQYF. In DNA form, the CDR3 reads TGTGCCAGCTCACCGGTGACTGAAGATACGCAGTATTTT.